This TCR beta chain was observed in a study of early T cells in non-severe SARS-CoV-2 infection. On the study more broadly: Unsorted whole blood bulk RNA was sequenced, with unpaired chains.

Trimming removed 2 bases from V and 0 bases from J; junction bases left unmatched: 11. Germline-derived CDR1 and CDR2 are WSHSY and SAAADI. This CDR3 spans 21 amino acids. Study-wide points: Anti-spike CD8 responses were favored in VDJdb matching, and private and CD4 specificities were missed.

Comment on this clonotype: Antigen unknown.

Individually, cDNA molecules had unique molecular identifiers attached to them. TCRdb called the 5' RACE reads again in MiXCR, with one record for every CDR3 protein. Seen here are about 50,000 distinct CDR3 sequences, approximately 8.5% observed once, and the top ten hold 15%. This clonotype originated in an adult who was a healthcare worker with PCR-confirmed SARS-CoV-2 infection or an uninfected control (not recorded which). V gene TRBV10-2 combines with J gene TRBJ2-6; TRBD2 aligns across 12 bases. Material: whole blood. CDR3: CASSETSFPGLAGSGANVLTF. Here the CDR3 DNA reads TGCGCCAGCAGTGAGACCTCCTTCCCGGGACTAGCGGGCTCTGGGGCCAACGTCCTGACTTTC.